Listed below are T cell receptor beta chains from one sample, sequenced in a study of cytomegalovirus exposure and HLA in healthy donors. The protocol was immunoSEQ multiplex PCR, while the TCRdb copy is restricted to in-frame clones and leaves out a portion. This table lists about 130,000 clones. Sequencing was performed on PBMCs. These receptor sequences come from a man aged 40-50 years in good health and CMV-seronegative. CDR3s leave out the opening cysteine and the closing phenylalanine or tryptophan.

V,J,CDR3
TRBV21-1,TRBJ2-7,ASVGLAGPTYYEQY
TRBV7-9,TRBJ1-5,ASSLGANSNQPQH
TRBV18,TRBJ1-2,ASSPSGTGGANYGYT
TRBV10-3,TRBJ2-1,AIGASRPGWDEQF
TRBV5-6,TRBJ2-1,ASSPTSMDEQF
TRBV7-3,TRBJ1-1,ASSSGSSLGAF
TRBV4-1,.,ASSQDRLAGEVEQY
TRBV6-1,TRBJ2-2,ASISGTTNTGELF
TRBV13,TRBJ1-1,ASSPGQRNTEAF
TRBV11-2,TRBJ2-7,ASRPTGGNYEQY
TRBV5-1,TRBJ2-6,ASSLFGQGSNSGANVLT
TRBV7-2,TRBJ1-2,ASSASTGSHGYT
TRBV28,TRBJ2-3,ASKLNTQY
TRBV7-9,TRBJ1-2,ASGYRTELPYGYT
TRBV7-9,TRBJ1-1,ASSPRTGPGNTEAF
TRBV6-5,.,ASSYQRTSYEQY
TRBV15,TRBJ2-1,ATSRRRRGVNTDNEQF
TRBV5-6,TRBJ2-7,ASSLTTGTLPSEQY
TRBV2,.,ASRGGNSYEQY
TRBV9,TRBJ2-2,ASSVIPGLRSGELF
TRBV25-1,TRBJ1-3,ASSEPQGASSGNTIY
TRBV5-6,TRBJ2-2,ASSFRDRNTGELF
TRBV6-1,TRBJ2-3,ASSDLWMTSTDTQY
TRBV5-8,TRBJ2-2,ASSSLGGRANTGELF
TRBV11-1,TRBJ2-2,ASSLSDSPAGELF
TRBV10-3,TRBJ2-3,AISGTGVYTDTQY
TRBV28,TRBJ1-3,ASSQLGGLRNTIY
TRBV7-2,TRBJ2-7,ASSRKGGGRFMYEQY
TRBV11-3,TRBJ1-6,ASSLSGLDNSPLH
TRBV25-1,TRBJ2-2,ASSSRDYRGELF
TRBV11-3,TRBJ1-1,ASSQRQGAWRNTEAF
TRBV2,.,ASRVGAYEQY
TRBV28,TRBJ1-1,ASSLWTGGTEAF
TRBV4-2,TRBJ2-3,ASSLSGTTGYRDTQY
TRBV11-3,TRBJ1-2,ASSLDPGNYGYT
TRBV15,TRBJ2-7,ATSRGVEGGDEQY
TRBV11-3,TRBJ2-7,ASSHRDRQTYEQY
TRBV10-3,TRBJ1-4,AISLGTATNEKLF
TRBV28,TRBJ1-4,ASSLWGREKLF
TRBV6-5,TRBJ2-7,ASSYSILAGAYEQY